This is a list of T cell receptor beta chains from one sample in a study of blood T cell repertoires in COVID-19. The assay was immunoSEQ multiplex PCR, and TCRdb's table has in-frame clones only and misses some. The repertoire holds about 120,000 clones, with about 74% as singletons. The sequenced sample was peripheral blood. The receptor set was obtained from a human donor in a cohort sampled during active COVID-19. Each CDR3 is given with its conserved first and last residue. The order of the fields is CDR3 protein, CDR3 DNA, V gene, clone size, D gene, J gene. A D gene is named only where the DNA matches it firmly. The listing skips clone size in some rows; elsewhere it reads once, few, many or a size class.

CDR3aa: CASSLTANTGELFF
CDR3nt: TGTGCCAGTAGTTTGACTGCAAACACCGGGGAGCTGTTTTTT
v_gene: TRBV19
abundance: -
d_gene: -
j_gene: TRBJ2-2

CDR3aa: CASSSRQGWLNTEAFF
CDR3nt: TGTGCCAGCAGCTCCCGACAGGGGTGGCTGAACACTGAAGCTTTCTTT
v_gene: TRBV11-2
abundance: -
d_gene: TRBD1
j_gene: TRBJ1-1

CDR3aa: CASSYFGGGEYEQYF
CDR3nt: TGTGCCAGCAGTTACTTCGGCGGGGGGGAATACGAGCAGTACTTC
v_gene: TRBV6-5
abundance: -
d_gene: TRBD2
j_gene: TRBJ2-7

CDR3aa: CASSFWTTSWENTEAFF
CDR3nt: TGTGCCAGCAGTTTCTGGACAACTTCTTGGGAGAACACTGAAGCTTTCTTT
v_gene: TRBV27
abundance: -
d_gene: -
j_gene: TRBJ1-1

CDR3aa: CATSDRAGGPVNTQYF
CDR3nt: TGTGCCACCAGTGATCGAGCGGGAGGCCCGGTAAATACGCAGTATTTT
v_gene: TRBV24-1
abundance: -
d_gene: TRBD2
j_gene: TRBJ2-3

CDR3aa: CASSQGLAGALISYEQYF
CDR3nt: TGCGCCAGCAGCCAAGGACTAGCGGGGGCCCTTATCTCCTACGAGCAGTACTTC
v_gene: TRBV5-1
abundance: -
d_gene: TRBD2
j_gene: TRBJ2-7

CDR3aa: CASSYGPSSYEQYF
CDR3nt: TGTGCCAGCAGTTACGGCCCTAGCTCCTACGAGCAGTACTTC
v_gene: TRBV6-6
abundance: -
d_gene: -
j_gene: TRBJ2-7

CDR3aa: CASRLTGASYEQYF
CDR3nt: TGTGCCAGTAGGCTGACAGGCGCCTCCTACGAGCAGTACTTC
v_gene: TRBV19
abundance: once
d_gene: -
j_gene: TRBJ2-7

CDR3aa: CASSEASGQGAPGYTF
CDR3nt: TGTGCCAGCAGTGAAGCGTCGGGACAGGGGGCCCCCGGCTACACCTTC
v_gene: TRBV2
abundance: -
d_gene: TRBD1
j_gene: TRBJ1-2

CDR3aa: CASSPPSGTGSYEQYF
CDR3nt: TGCGCCAGCAGTCCGCCCTCCGGGACTGGCTCCTACGAGCAGTACTTC
v_gene: TRBV10-2
abundance: -
d_gene: -
j_gene: TRBJ2-7

CDR3aa: CAISDLDSSYGYTF
CDR3nt: TGTGCCATCAGTGACTTGGACAGCTCCTATGGCTACACCTTC
v_gene: TRBV10-3
abundance: -
d_gene: -
j_gene: TRBJ1-2

CDR3aa: CASSEGQVHGYTF
CDR3nt: TGTGCCAGCAGTGAAGGGCAGGTTCATGGCTACACCTTC
v_gene: TRBV6-1
abundance: few
d_gene: -
j_gene: TRBJ1-2

CDR3aa: CASSTSRGFYGYTF
CDR3nt: TGTGCCAGTAGTACCTCCAGAGGCTTCTATGGCTACACCTTC
v_gene: TRBV19
abundance: few
d_gene: -
j_gene: TRBJ1-2

CDR3aa: CASSLRPWDIAYEQYF
CDR3nt: TGTGCCAGCAGCTTGCGGCCGTGGGACATCGCCTACGAGCAGTACTTC
v_gene: TRBV5-6
abundance: once
d_gene: -
j_gene: TRBJ2-7

CDR3aa: CASSEPGKDTEAFF
CDR3nt: TGTGCCAGCAGTGAGCCGGGTAAGGACACTGAAGCTTTCTTT
v_gene: TRBV25-1
abundance: -
d_gene: -
j_gene: TRBJ1-1

CDR3aa: CASSESRGAGANVLTF
CDR3nt: TGCGCCAGCAGTGAGAGTCGGGGAGCTGGGGCCAACGTCCTGACTTTC
v_gene: TRBV10-1
abundance: -
d_gene: -
j_gene: TRBJ2-6

CDR3aa: CASSRALVYEQYF
CDR3nt: TGTGCCAGCAGCAGGGCACTCGTTTACGAGCAGTACTTC
v_gene: TRBV6-5
abundance: once
d_gene: -
j_gene: TRBJ2-7

CDR3aa: CASSWTGGNEKLFF
CDR3nt: TGTGCCAGCAGCTGGACAGGGGGAAATGAAAAACTGTTTTTT
v_gene: TRBV5-5
abundance: -
d_gene: TRBD1
j_gene: TRBJ1-4

CDR3aa: CASSDGTGYWGINEKLFF
CDR3nt: TGTGCCAGCAGCGACGGGACAGGATATTGGGGGATTAATGAAAAACTGTTTTTT
v_gene: TRBV5-6
abundance: -
d_gene: TRBD1
j_gene: TRBJ1-4

CDR3aa: CASSPTVLTEWILNTEAFF
CDR3nt: TGTGCCAGCTCACCCACGGTCCTGACAGAGTGGATTTTGAACACTGAAGCTTTCTTT
v_gene: TRBV18
abundance: -
d_gene: -
j_gene: TRBJ1-1

CDR3aa: CASSPEGASNQPQHF
CDR3nt: TGTGCCAGCTCACCAGAAGGGGCAAGCAATCAGCCCCAGCATTTT
v_gene: TRBV18
abundance: -
d_gene: -
j_gene: TRBJ1-5

CDR3aa: CASSGGSGVDEQYF
CDR3nt: TGTGCCAGTAGCGGCGGTTCGGGAGTGGACGAGCAGTACTTC
v_gene: TRBV19
abundance: few
d_gene: -
j_gene: TRBJ2-7

CDR3aa: CASSSPLTGRCEQYF
CDR3nt: TGTGCTAGCAGCTCCCCTTTGACAGGGCGGTGCGAGCAGTACTTC
v_gene: TRBV7-7
abundance: -
d_gene: TRBD1
j_gene: TRBJ2-7

CDR3aa: CASSVGVAYF
CDR3nt: TGTGCCAGCAGTGTAGGGGTTGCGTACTTC
v_gene: TRBV2
abundance: -
d_gene: -
j_gene: TRBJ2-7

CDR3aa: CASGGQGALNEKLFF
CDR3nt: TGTGCCAGCGGGGGACAGGGAGCACTTAATGAAAAACTGTTTTTT
v_gene: TRBV6-5
abundance: -
d_gene: TRBD1
j_gene: TRBJ1-4

CDR3aa: CASSPMAGTGIQETQYF
CDR3nt: TGTGCCAGCAGCCCAATGGCAGGCACGGGGATTCAAGAGACCCAGTACTTC
v_gene: TRBV11-3
abundance: -
d_gene: -
j_gene: TRBJ2-5

CDR3aa: CASSLSLARNQPQHF
CDR3nt: TGTGCCAGTAGCTTATCACTAGCGCGCAATCAGCCCCAGCATTTT
v_gene: TRBV19
abundance: -
d_gene: -
j_gene: TRBJ1-5

CDR3aa: CASSLAQGQEQYF
CDR3nt: TGTGCCAGCAGTTTAGCTCAGGGGCAGGAGCAGTACTTC
v_gene: TRBV12-3/TRBV12-4
abundance: -
d_gene: -
j_gene: TRBJ2-7

CDR3aa: CASSGLAGGYEQYF
CDR3nt: TGTGCCAGCAGTGGACTAGCGGGAGGCTACGAGCAGTACTTC
v_gene: TRBV2
abundance: few
d_gene: TRBD2
j_gene: TRBJ2-7

CDR3aa: CASTGNFF
CDR3nt: TGTGCCAGCACAGGGAATTTCTTT
v_gene: TRBV27
abundance: -
d_gene: -
j_gene: TRBJ1-1

CDR3aa: CASNLTGTIYEQYF
CDR3nt: TGTGCCAGCAATTTGACAGGGACCATCTACGAGCAGTACTTC
v_gene: TRBV27
abundance: -
d_gene: TRBD1
j_gene: TRBJ2-7

CDR3aa: CASTPDRGTDTQYF
CDR3nt: TGTGCCAGCACCCCGGACAGGGGTACAGATACGCAGTATTTT
v_gene: TRBV6-5
abundance: once
d_gene: TRBD1
j_gene: TRBJ2-3

CDR3aa: CASSLTQGTEAFF
CDR3nt: TGTGCCAGCAGCTTAACACAGGGTACTGAAGCTTTCTTT
v_gene: TRBV7-3
abundance: few
d_gene: -
j_gene: TRBJ1-1

CDR3aa: CAWSGTEEETQYF
CDR3nt: TGTGCCTGGTCCGGGACAGAGGAAGAGACCCAGTACTTC
v_gene: TRBV30
abundance: -
d_gene: TRBD1
j_gene: TRBJ2-5

CDR3aa: CASSPLRDTEAFF
CDR3nt: TGTGCCAGCAGTCCACTGCGGGACACTGAAGCTTTCTTT
v_gene: TRBV12-3/TRBV12-4
abundance: -
d_gene: -
j_gene: TRBJ1-1

CDR3aa: CASNRGNQPQHF
CDR3nt: TGTGCCAGCAACAGGGGCAATCAGCCCCAGCATTTT
v_gene: TRBV6-5
abundance: -
d_gene: -
j_gene: TRBJ1-5

CDR3aa: CASSSRTGPMNTEAFF
CDR3nt: TGTGCCAGCAGCTCCCGGACAGGGCCTATGAACACTGAAGCTTTCTTT
v_gene: TRBV11-2
abundance: -
d_gene: TRBD1
j_gene: TRBJ1-1

CDR3aa: CASSLDIARYEQYF
CDR3nt: TGTGCCAGCAGCTTAGATATAGCCCGCTACGAGCAGTACTTC
v_gene: TRBV11-2
abundance: few
d_gene: -
j_gene: TRBJ2-7

CDR3aa: CASSDGGRGTGELFF
CDR3nt: TGCGCCAGCAGTGATGGAGGCCGGGGCACCGGGGAGCTGTTTTTT
v_gene: TRBV10-1
abundance: few
d_gene: -
j_gene: TRBJ2-2

CDR3aa: CASSGQIAEANTGELFF
CDR3nt: TGTGCCAGCAGCGGCCAAATAGCGGAAGCGAACACCGGGGAGCTGTTTTTT
v_gene: TRBV27
abundance: -
d_gene: -
j_gene: TRBJ2-2

CDR3aa: CASSQEEAGVDEQYF
CDR3nt: TGTGCCAGCAGCCAAGAAGAAGCGGGAGTGGACGAGCAGTACTTC
v_gene: TRBV3-1/TRBV3-2
abundance: -
d_gene: TRBD2
j_gene: TRBJ2-7